The 22 T cell receptor beta chains presented below share a single source sample, sequenced in a study of beta chain features in type 1 diabetes (dated by TCRdb to 2017 to 2018). Preparation of the library involved the immunoSEQ multiplex PCR assay. The entire amount of isolated RNA was reverse transcribed using the High Capacity cDNA Reverse Transcription Kit, so the sequenced TCRB transcripts were expressed ones. TCRdb mirrors the immuneACCESS table, restricted to in-frame sequences. Some clones are absent from its copies; in checked studies, under half trace to an unresolved V gene, and the reason for the others is unknown. This sample lists hundreds of thousands of clones; 13% were detected once. 0.022% of the sample is taken by the ten largest. On the study overall, not on this receptor specifically: In all four CD4+ subsets, TCRB CDR3 length was moderately but significantly shorter in type 1 diabetes patients.

The antigens of these receptors remain unknown. The sample taken for sequencing was naive CD4+ T cells from blood. This specimen's cell subset or site label, interpreted: true naive CD4+ T cells. The receptors here all came from a man aged 18 to 30 with type 1 diabetes.

In this sample, this clone turned up a few times. The CDR3 bases are TGTGCCAGCAGCTACAGGGGGCAAGGGGAAAAACTGTTTTTT. This encodes CASSYRGQGEKLFF. The V gene is TRBV6-5, the J gene TRBJ1-4, with 9 bases lining up with TRBD1. From germline, CDR1 is MNHEY and CDR2 SVGAGI. The CDR3 has 14 residues. The V segment lost 6 bases and the J segment 8 bases; nucleotides outside the gene matches: 7.

The chain recombines TRBV5-1 with TRBJ2-3; 8 positions match TRBD1. Losses at the gene ends were 2 bases for V and 3 bases for J; bases not matched to a gene: 11. CDR1 and CDR2 from the germline V gene are SGHRS and YFSETQ. The CDR3 has 17 residues. The CDR3 protein is CASSLTGGDVGTDTQYF. CDR3 nucleotides: TGCGCCAGCAGCTTAACAGGGGGTGATGTAGGGACAGATACGCAGTATTTT.

This clone was recorded a few times. This rearrangement joins TRBV7-9 to TRBJ2-3, with 9 bases fitting TRBD1. V shed 7 bases and J 5 bases; nucleotides not matched to a gene: 13. The CDR3 is 16 amino acids. The germline V gene encodes CDR1 SEHNR and CDR2 FQNEAQ (reference sequence). The DNA of the CDR3 is TGTGCCAGCATCCCACCGGGACAGGGAGTCATAGATACGCAGTATTTT. It yields the protein CASIPPGQGVIDTQYF.

The V and J genes are TRBV6-1 and TRBJ1-1; D is ambiguous. This CDR3 spans 14 amino acids. Trimming took 4 bases from V and 5 from J, leaving 14 bases between them. Germline lookup yields CDR1 MNHNS and CDR2 SASEGT. CDR3 bases: TGTGCCAGCAGTGCCACCCGTGGGGAGACTGAAGCTTTCTTT. This sequence encodes CASSATRGETEAFF.

This clone has more than one count but fewer than ten. The V call is TRBV9, the J call TRBJ1-3; 7 nucleotides align to TRBD1. Trimming removed 3 bases from V and 2 bases from J; junction bases left unmatched: 8. CDR1 and CDR2 from the germline V gene are SGDLS and YYNGEE. This CDR3 spans 16 amino acids. CDR3: CASSASTGTAGNTIYF. CDR3 bases: TGTGCCAGCAGCGCTTCGACAGGGACGGCTGGAAACACCATATATTTT.

The V call is TRBV20-1, the J call TRBJ1-2; TRBD1 matches at 8 bases. The germline CDR1 and CDR2 sequences are DFQATT and SNEGSKA (reference sequence). The CDR3 runs 11 residues. V gave up 4 bases and J gave up 6 bases; unmatched junction bases: 1. The CDR3 region is CSAKDRDGYTF. The DNA for the CDR3 is TGCAGTGCTAAGGACAGGGATGGCTACACCTTC.

The sample holds a few counts of this clone. This chain connects TRBV6-4 to TRBJ1-1; D possibly corresponds to TRBD1 (6 bases). V was shortened by 5 bases and J by 3 bases, with 13 bases between the two germline ends. CDR1 and CDR2 from the germline V gene are MRHNA and SNTAGT. This CDR3 has 14 residues. The CDR3 DNA is TGTGCCAGCAGTCCGGGGGCGGACCACACTGAAGCTTTCTTT. Translating it yields CASSPGADHTEAFF.

The chain joins TRBV15 to TRBJ1-2; weak D call: TRBD1 (5 bases). V lost 1 base and J lost 8, with 11 bases in between. CDR1 is LNHNV, CDR2 YYDKDF, per germline (reference sequence). This CDR3 has 13 residues. The chain's CDR3 is CATSRVGRDGYTF. CDR3 DNA: TGTGCCACCAGCAGAGTTGGCAGGGACGGCTACACCTTC.

In its sample, this clone was seen a few times. The rearrangement uses TRBV27 and TRBJ2-2, with 8 positions matching TRBD1. The trim removed 6 bases at V and 5 bases at J, leaving 5 bases unmatched. The CDR3 contains 14 residues. The germline V gene has CDR1 MNHEY and CDR2 SMNVEV (reference sequence). The CDR3 is CASRGQGMTGELFF. CDR3 nucleotides: TGTGCCAGCAGAGGACAGGGAATGACCGGGGAGCTGTTTTTT.

This clone was found a few times. This rearrangement joins TRBV19 to TRBJ1-2; 7 positions match TRBD1. The CDR3 is made up of 14 amino acids. The V gene's germline CDR1 is LNHDA and CDR2 SQIVND (reference sequence). After removal of 10 bases from V and 0 bases from J, the junction contained 8 bases not matched to a gene. CDR3 nucleotides: TGTGCCAATATCCGGACAGGCTCTAACTATGGCTACACCTTC. Protein sequence: CANIRTGSNYGYTF.

The chain couples TRBV5-1 to TRBJ1-2, with a weak D call TRBD1 (5 bases). The V end was cut by 5 bases, the J end by 5 bases, with 19 bases between. Germline V gene data show CDR1 as SGHRS and CDR2 as YFSETQ. This CDR3 contains 15 residues. This chain's CDR3 is CASSPGPSALYGYTF. CDR3 sequence (DNA): TGCGCCAGCAGTCCGGGACCTTCGGCCTTATATGGCTACACCTTC.

V usage is TRBV30 and J usage is TRBJ2-5, with D unclear. The ends were cut back, 2 bases at V and 4 bases at J, with 8 bases in the middle. The CDR3 is 12 residues long. The germline V gene has CDR1 GTSNPN and CDR2 SVGIG (reference sequence). The CDR3 DNA is TGTGCCTGGAGTCGACTGGGAGAGACCCAGTACTTC. This translates into CAWSRLGETQYF.

This clone was observed a handful of times. This chain links TRBV6-6 with TRBJ1-5, with D possibly matching TRBD1 (5 bases). V lost 4 bases, J lost 3 bases, and 10 bases lay in between. Germline CDR1 reads MNHNY; CDR2 reads SVGAGI (reference sequence). CDR3 size: 14 residues. DNA for the CDR3: TGTGCCAGCAGTTTGGGACGGATCAATCAGCCCCAGCATTTT. Protein sequence: CASSLGRINQPQHF.

The CDR3 sequence is CATSRLTPDTQYF. CDR3 sequence (DNA): TGTGCCACCAGCAGACTTACTCCGGATACGCAGTATTTT. The chain has TRBV15 and TRBJ2-3, with D unresolved. This CDR3 comprises 13 residues. With 2 bases removed from V and 6 bases from J, the gap between germline ends came to 9 bases. CDR1 and CDR2 (germline): LNHNV, YYDKDF (reference sequence). The full variable domain, rest sourced from reference TRBV15 and TRBJ2-3, is DAMVIQNPRYQVTQFGKPVTLSCSQTLNHNVMYWYQQKSSQAPKLLFHYYDKDFNNEADTPDNFQSRRPNTSFCFLDIRSPGLGDTAMYLCATSRLTPDTQYFGPGTRLTVL.

In this sample, this clone turned up a few times. This chain uses TRBV5-6 with TRBJ1-1; a weak D match, TRBD1 (5 bases). Trimming removed 1 base at V and 1 base at J, with 11 bases between. Germline V gene data show CDR1 as SGHDT and CDR2 as YYEEEE. The CDR3 has 15 amino acids. CDR3 sequence: CASSLIGTGNTEAFF. CDR3 nucleotides: TGTGCCAGCAGCTTGATCGGGACGGGGAACACTGAAGCTTTCTTT.

This chain connects TRBV6-6 to TRBJ2-7, with 8 bases fitting TRBD1. This CDR3 comprises 16 residues. CDR1 is MNHNY and CDR2 is SVGAGI in the germline V gene (reference sequence). V shed 6 bases and J 6 bases; nucleotides not matched to a gene: 16. CDR3 sequence: CASSPGGPTRWSEQYF. The CDR3 DNA sequence: TGTGCCAGCAGCCCAGGGGGCCCTACCCGCTGGTCCGAGCAGTACTTC.

This clone was counted between two and nine times. The rearrangement links TRBV7-9 to TRBJ2-1, with D possibly being TRBD1 (6 bases). Germline assignment: CDR1 SEHNR and CDR2 FQNEAQ (reference sequence). The germline V and J ends were trimmed by 6 bases and 0 bases, with 15 bases remaining between them. The CDR3 is 16 amino acids. DNA of the CDR3: TGTGCCAGCAGAGCTAAGCAGGGGAGCTCCTACAATGAGCAGTTCTTC. Translating gives CASRAKQGSSYNEQFF. Full variable domain (remainder filled in from reference TRBV7-9 and TRBJ2-1): DTGVSQNPRHKITKRGQNVTFRCDPISEHNRLYWYRQTLGQGPEFLTYFQNEAQLEKSRLLSDRFSAERPKGSFSTLEIQRTEQGDSAMYLCASRAKQGSSYNEQFFGPGTRLTVL.

The rearrangement links TRBV5-6 to TRBJ2-1; possible D gene TRBD2, 5 bases. The germline V gene encodes CDR1 SGHDT and CDR2 YYEEEE. This CDR3 has 13 amino acids. Trimming stripped 4 bases from V and 6 bases from J, with 11 bases between. The CDR3: CASSPVGGNEQFF. DNA for the CDR3: TGTGCCAGCAGCCCGGTTGGAGGCAATGAGCAGTTCTTC.

This clone was seen a few times. This chain links TRBV10-3 with TRBJ2-4, with 8 bases identical to TRBD2. CDR1 and CDR2 (germline): ENHRY, SYGVKD. CDR3 length equals 13 residues. The trim removed 6 bases at V and 8 bases at J, leaving 6 bases unmatched. For the CDR3, the DNA is TGTGCCATCAGGACCGGGGGGGATGACATTCAGTACTTC. This translates into CAIRTGGDDIQYF.

The rearrangement joins TRBV5-1 to TRBJ1-4, with 8 nucleotides matching TRBD1. With 4 bases clipped from V and 6 bases from J, the junction kept 5 bases outside the gene matches. The CDR3 sequence is 14 residues long. CDR1 and CDR2 from the germline V gene are SGHRS and YFSETQ. DNA of the CDR3: TGCGCCAGCAGCCATATGGACAGGGATGAAAAACTGTTTTTT. Residues: CASSHMDRDEKLFF.

This chain connects TRBV6-1 to TRBJ2-1; 7 bases map to TRBD1. This CDR3 contains 14 residues. J gave up 7 bases and V 7 bases, and 10 bases lay outside the gene matches. Germline-derived CDR1 and CDR2 are MNHNS and SASEGT. CDR3 sequence: CASIRTGGGNEQFF. The CDR3 region has the DNA TGTGCCAGCATTAGGACAGGAGGTGGGAATGAGCAGTTCTTC.

This chain connects TRBV19 to TRBJ2-5; TRBD1 aligns across 10 bases. The germline CDR1 and CDR2 sequences are LNHDA and SQIVND (reference sequence). J was trimmed by 2 bases and V by 3 bases; bases with no gene match: 0. CDR3 length equals 14 residues. CDR3 DNA sequence: TGTGCCAGTAGTATGGGACAGGGGCAAGAGACCCAGTACTTC. Its protein product is CASSMGQGQETQYF. Variable domain in full (rest from reference TRBV19 and TRBJ2-5): DGGITQSPKYLFRKEGQNVTLSCEQNLNHDAMYWYRQDPGQGLRLIYYSQIVNDFQKGDIAEGYSVSREKKESFPLTVTSAQKNPTAFYLCASSMGQGQETQYFGPGTRLLVL.